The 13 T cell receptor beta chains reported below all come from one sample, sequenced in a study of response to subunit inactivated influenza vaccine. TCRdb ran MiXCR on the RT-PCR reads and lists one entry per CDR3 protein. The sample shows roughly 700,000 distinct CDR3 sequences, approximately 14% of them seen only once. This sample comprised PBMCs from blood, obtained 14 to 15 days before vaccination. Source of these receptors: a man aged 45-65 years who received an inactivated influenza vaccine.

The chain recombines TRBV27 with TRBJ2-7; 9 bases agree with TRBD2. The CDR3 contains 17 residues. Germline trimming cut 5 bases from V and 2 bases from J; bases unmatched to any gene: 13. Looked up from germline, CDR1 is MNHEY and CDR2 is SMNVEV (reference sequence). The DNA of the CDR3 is TGTGCCAGCAGTCTTCATACCGGGGCTAGCGGGACCTACGAGCAGTACTTC. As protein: CASSLHTGASGTYEQYF.

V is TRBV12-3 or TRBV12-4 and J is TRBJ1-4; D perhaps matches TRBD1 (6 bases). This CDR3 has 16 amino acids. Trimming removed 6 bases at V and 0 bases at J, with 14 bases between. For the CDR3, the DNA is TGTGCCAGCAGCGCGGGGGGCCTAACAACTAATGAAAAACTGTTTTTT. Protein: CASSAGGLTTNEKLFF.

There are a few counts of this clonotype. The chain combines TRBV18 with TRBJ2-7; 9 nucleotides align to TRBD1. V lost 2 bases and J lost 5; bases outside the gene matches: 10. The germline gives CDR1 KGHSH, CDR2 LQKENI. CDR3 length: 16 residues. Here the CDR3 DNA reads TGTGCCAGCTCACCATCTCTCAGGGACAGGGTCCACGAGCAGTACTTC. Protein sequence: CASSPSLRDRVHEQYF.

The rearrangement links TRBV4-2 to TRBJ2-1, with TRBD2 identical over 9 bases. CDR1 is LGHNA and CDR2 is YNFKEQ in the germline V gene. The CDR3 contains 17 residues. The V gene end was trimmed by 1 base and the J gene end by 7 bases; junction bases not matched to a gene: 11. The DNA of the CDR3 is TGTGCCAGCAGCCAAGCCCCCGCGGGAGGGCCGAGGAATGAGCAGTTCTTC. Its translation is CASSQAPAGGPRNEQFF.

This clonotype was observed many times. The chain's CDR3 is CASSSGTGGVTGELFF. The CDR3 DNA follows: TGTGCCAGCAGCTCGGGGACAGGGGGCGTCACCGGGGAGCTGTTTTTT. The chain couples TRBV14 to TRBJ2-2, with TRBD1 matching 12 bases. Germline V gives CDR1 SGHDN, CDR2 FVKESK. J lost 4 bases, V lost 5 bases, and 5 bases had no gene match. The CDR3 has 16 amino acids.

CDR3 nucleotide sequence: TGTGCCAGCGCCCGGCCAGCGGTGAGCTCCTACGAGCAGTACTTC. It codes for CASARPAVSSYEQYF. The V and J genes are TRBV28 and TRBJ2-7, with a possible D match to TRBD2 (5 bases). The V end was cut by 8 bases, the J end by 0 bases, with 17 bases between. The CDR3 consists of 15 residues. Germline-derived CDR1 and CDR2 are MDHEN and SYDVKM.

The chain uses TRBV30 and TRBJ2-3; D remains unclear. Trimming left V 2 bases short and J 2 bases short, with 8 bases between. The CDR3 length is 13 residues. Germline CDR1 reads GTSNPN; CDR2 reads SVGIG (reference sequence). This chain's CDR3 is CAWSSGTTDTQYF. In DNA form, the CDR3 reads TGTGCCTGGAGTTCAGGAACCACAGATACGCAGTATTTT.

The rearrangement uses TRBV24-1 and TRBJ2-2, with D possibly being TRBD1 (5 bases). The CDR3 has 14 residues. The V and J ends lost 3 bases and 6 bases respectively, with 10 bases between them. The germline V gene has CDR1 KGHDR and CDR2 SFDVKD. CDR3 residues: CATSDAAGPGELFF. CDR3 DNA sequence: TGTGCCACCAGTGATGCCGCAGGGCCCGGGGAGCTGTTTTTT.

The DNA for the CDR3 is TGTGCCAGCACCTCTCAGGGTGGAAATCAGCCCCAGCATTTT. Translating gives CASTSQGGNQPQHF. The V call is TRBV7-9, the J call TRBJ1-5; a weak D match, TRBD1 (5 bases). Germline values: CDR1 SEHNR, CDR2 FQNEAQ (reference sequence). V dropped 7 bases and J dropped 4 bases, with 14 bases sitting between them. CDR3 length equals 14 residues.

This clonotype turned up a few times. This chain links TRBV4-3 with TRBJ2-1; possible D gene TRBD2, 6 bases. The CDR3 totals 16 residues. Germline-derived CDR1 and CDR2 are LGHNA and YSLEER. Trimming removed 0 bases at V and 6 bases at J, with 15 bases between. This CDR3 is CASSQDVDRGLNEQFF. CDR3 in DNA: TGCGCCAGCAGCCAAGATGTGGATAGGGGACTCAATGAGCAGTTCTTC.

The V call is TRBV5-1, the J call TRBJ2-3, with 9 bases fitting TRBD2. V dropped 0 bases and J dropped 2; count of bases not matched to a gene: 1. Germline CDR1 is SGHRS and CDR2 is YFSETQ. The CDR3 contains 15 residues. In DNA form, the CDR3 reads TGCGCCAGCAGCTTGGGCGGGAGGGCCACAGATACGCAGTATTTT. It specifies CASSLGGRATDTQYF. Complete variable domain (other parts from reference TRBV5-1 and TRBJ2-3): KAGVTQTPRYLIKTRGQQVTLSCSPISGHRSVSWYQQTPGQGLQFLFEYFSETQRNKGNFPGRFSGRQFSNSRSEMNVSTLELGDSALYLCASSLGGRATDTQYFGPGTRLTVL.

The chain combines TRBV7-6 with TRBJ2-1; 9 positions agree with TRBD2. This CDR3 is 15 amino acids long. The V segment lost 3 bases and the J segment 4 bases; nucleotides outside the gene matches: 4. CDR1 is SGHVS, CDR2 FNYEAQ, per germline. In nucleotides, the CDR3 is TGTGCCAGCAGCTTTCCTAGCGGGGCGTACAATGAGCAGTTCTTC. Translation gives CASSFPSGAYNEQFF.

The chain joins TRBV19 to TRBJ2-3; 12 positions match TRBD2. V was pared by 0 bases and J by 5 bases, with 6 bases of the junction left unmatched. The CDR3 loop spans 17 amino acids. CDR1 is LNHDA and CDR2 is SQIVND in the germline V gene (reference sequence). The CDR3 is CASSIEASGRVEDTQYF. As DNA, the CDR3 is TGTGCCAGTAGTATAGAAGCTAGCGGGAGGGTTGAAGATACGCAGTATTTT.